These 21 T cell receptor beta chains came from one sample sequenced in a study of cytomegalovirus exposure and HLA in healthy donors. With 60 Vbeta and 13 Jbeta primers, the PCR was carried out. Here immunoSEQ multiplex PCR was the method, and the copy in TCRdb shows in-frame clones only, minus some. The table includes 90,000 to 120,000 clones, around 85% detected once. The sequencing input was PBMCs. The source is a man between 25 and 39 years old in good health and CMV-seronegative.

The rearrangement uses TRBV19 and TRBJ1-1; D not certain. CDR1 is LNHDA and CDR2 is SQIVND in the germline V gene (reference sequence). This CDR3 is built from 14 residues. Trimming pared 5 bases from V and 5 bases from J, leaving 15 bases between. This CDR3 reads CASSPGPAGTEAFF. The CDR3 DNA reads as TGTGCCAGTAGTCCGGGCCCGGCGGGGACTGAAGCTTTCTTT.

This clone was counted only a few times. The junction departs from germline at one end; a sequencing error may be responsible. CDR3 DNA: TGTGCTAGCAGCCCCATCGGGACCGGGGAGCTGTTTTTT. Protein product: CASSPIGTGELFF. This chain connects TRBV7-7 to TRBJ2-2, with no clear D. Germline V gives CDR1 SSHAT, CDR2 FNYEAQ (reference sequence). The CDR3 covers 13 residues.

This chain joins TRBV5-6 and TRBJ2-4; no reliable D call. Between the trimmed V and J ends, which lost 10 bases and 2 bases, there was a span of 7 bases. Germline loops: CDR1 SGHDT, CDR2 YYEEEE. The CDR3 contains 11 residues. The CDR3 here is CAPLPKNIQYF. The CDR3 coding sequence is TGTGCCCCTCTTCCCAAAAACATTCAGTACTTC.

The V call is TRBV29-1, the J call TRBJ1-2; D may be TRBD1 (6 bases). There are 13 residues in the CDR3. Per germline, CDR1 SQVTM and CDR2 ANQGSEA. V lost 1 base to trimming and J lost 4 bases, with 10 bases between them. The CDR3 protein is CSVEAQGPYGYTF. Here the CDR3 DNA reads TGCAGCGTTGAAGCACAGGGACCCTATGGCTACACCTTC.

The CDR3 DNA reads as TGCAGCGTTGAAACCGGGACTATTCCTCTCGAGCAGTACTTC. It translates to CSVETGTIPLEQYF. This chain joins TRBV29-1 and TRBJ2-7, with 7 bases fitting TRBD2. The CDR3 consists of 14 residues. Germline V CDR1 and CDR2: SQVTM, ANQGSEA. Germline trimming cut 2 bases from V and 6 bases from J; bases unmatched to any gene: 10.

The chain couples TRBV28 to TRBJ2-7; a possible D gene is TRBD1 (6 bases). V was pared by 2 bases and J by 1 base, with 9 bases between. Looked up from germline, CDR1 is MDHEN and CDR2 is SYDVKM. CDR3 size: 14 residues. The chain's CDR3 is CASSLRQASYEQYF. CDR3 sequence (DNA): TGTGCCAGCAGTTTACGACAGGCTTCCTACGAGCAGTACTTC. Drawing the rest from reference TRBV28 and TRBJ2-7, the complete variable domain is DVKVTQSSRYLVKRTGEKVFLECVQDMDHENMFWYRQDPGLGLRLIYFSYDVKMKEKGDIPEGYSVSREKKERFSLILESASTNQTSMYLCASSLRQASYEQYFGPGTRLTVT.

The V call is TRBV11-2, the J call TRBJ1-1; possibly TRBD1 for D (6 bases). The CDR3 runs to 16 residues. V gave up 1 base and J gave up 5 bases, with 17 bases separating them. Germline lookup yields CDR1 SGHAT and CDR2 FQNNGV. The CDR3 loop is CASSLGEYREGTEAFF. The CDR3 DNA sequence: TGTGCCAGCAGCTTAGGGGAGTACAGGGAGGGGACTGAAGCTTTCTTT. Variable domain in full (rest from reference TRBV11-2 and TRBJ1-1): EAGVAQSPRYKIIEKRQSVAFWCNPISGHATLYWYQQILGQGPKLLIQFQNNGVVDDSQLPKDRFSAERLKGVDSTLKIQPAKLEDSAVYLCASSLGEYREGTEAFFGQGTRLTVV.

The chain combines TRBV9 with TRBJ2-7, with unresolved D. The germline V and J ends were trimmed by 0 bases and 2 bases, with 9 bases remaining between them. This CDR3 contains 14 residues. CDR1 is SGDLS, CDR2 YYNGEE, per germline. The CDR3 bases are TGTGCCAGCAGCGTAGCCCACAGACCCTACGAGCAGTACTTC. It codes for CASSVAHRPYEQYF.

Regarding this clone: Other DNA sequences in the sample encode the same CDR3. CDR3 sequence: CASSVDRNTEAFF. The DNA of the CDR3 is TGTGCCAGCAGCGTCGACAGGAACACTGAAGCTTTCTTT. J is TRBJ1-1 and V is TRBV9, with D maybe TRBD1 (5 bases). CDR3 length equals 13 residues. The germline CDR1 and CDR2 sequences are SGDLS and YYNGEE. The V gene lost 2 bases and the J gene lost 1 base, with 6 bases spanning the gap. The variable domain in full, completed from reference TRBV9 and TRBJ1-1, reads DSGVTQTPKHLITATGQRVTLRCSPRSGDLSVYWYQQSLDQGLQFLIQYYNGEERAKGNILERFSAQQFPDLHSELNLSSLELGDSALYFCASSVDRNTEAFFGQGTRLTVV.

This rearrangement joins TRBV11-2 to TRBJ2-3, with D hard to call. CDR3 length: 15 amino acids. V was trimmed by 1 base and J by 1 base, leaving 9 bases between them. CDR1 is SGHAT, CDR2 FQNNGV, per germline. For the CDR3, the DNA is TGTGCCAGCAGCTTAGCAAACGCGGGCACAGATACGCAGTATTTT. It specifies CASSLANAGTDTQYF.

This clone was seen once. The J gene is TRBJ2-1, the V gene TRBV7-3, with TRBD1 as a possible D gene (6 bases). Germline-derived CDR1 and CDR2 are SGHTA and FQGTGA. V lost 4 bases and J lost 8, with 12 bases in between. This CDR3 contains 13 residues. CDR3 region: CASSSDRTDEQFF. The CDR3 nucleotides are TGTGCCAGCAGCTCGGACAGAACCGATGAGCAGTTCTTC.

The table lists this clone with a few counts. CDR3 coding DNA: TGTGCCAGCAGTAAAAACAGGGGGCACACCGGGGAGCTGTTTTTT. This codes for CASSKNRGHTGELFF. The chain uses TRBV2 and TRBJ2-2, with 9 nucleotides matching TRBD1. The germline V gene has CDR1 SNHLY and CDR2 FYNNEI. This CDR3 is built from 15 residues. The ends lost 5 bases at V and 3 bases at J; junction bases unmatched: 4.

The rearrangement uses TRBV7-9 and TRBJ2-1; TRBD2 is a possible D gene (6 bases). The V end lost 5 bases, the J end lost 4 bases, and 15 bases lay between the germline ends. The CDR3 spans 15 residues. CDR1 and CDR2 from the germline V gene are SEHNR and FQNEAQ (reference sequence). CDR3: CASSGVSGLYNEQFF. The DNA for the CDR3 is TGTGCCAGCAGCGGGGTAAGCGGGCTATACAATGAGCAGTTCTTC.

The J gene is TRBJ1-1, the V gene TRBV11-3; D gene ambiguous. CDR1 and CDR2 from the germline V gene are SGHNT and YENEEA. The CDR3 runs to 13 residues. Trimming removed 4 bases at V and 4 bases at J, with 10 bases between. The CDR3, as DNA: TGTGCCAGCAGCTACAGTCGGGGCACTGAAGCTTTCTTT. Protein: CASSYSRGTEAFF.

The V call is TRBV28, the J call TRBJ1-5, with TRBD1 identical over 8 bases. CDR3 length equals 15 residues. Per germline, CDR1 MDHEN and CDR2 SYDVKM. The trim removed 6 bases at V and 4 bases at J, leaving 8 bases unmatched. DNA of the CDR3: TGTGCCAGCAGCGGCGGACAGGGTGCGAATCAGCCCCAGCATTTT. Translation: CASSGGQGANQPQHF. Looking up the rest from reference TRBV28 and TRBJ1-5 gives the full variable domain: DVKVTQSSRYLVKRTGEKVFLECVQDMDHENMFWYRQDPGLGLRLIYFSYDVKMKEKGDIPEGYSVSREKKERFSLILESASTNQTSMYLCASSGGQGANQPQHFGDGTRLSIL.

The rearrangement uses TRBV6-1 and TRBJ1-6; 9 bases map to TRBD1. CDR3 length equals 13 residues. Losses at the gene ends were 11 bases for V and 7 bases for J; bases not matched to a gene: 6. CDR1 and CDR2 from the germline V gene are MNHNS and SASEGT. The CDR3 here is CAGHGQGNSPLHF. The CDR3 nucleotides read TGTGCCGGCCACGGACAGGGGAATTCACCCCTCCACTTT.

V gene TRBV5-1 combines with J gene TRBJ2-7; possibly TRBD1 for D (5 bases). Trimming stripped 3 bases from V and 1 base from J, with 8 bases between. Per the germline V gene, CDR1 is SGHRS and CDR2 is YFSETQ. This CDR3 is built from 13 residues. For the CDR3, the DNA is TGCGCCAGCAGCTCCACAGGTTCCTACGAGCAGTACTTC. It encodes CASSSTGSYEQYF.

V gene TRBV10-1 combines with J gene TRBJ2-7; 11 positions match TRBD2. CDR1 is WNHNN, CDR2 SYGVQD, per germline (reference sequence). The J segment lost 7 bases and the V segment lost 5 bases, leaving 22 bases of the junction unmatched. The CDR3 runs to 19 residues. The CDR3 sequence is CASSPGTVDLGTSGREQYF. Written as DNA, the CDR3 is TGCGCCAGCAGTCCCGGGACGGTGGACCTCGGGACTAGCGGTAGGGAGCAGTACTTC.

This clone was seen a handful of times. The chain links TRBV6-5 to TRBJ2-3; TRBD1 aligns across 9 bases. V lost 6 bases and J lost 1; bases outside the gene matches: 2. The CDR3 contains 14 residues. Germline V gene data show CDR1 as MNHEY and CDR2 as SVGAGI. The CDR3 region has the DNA TGTGCCAGCAGCCGGGACAGGGGCACAGATACGCAGTATTTT. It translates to CASSRDRGTDTQYF.

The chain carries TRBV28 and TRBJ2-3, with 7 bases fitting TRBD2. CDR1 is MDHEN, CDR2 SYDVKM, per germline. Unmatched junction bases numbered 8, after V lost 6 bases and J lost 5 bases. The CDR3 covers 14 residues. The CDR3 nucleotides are TGTGCCAGCAGGGAGCCAGCGGGGATAGATACGCAGTATTTT. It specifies CASREPAGIDTQYF.

Written as DNA, the CDR3 is TGTGCCAGCAGTTTAGCAGGGGAAACTGAAGCTTTCTTT. This translates into CASSLAGETEAFF. This sequence joins TRBV27 and TRBJ1-1; D is possibly TRBD1 (6 bases). Germline-derived CDR1 and CDR2 are MNHEY and SMNVEV (reference sequence). The CDR3 extends over 13 amino acids. V gave up 2 bases and J gave up 5 bases, with 9 bases separating them.